The source of this T cell receptor (beta chain) is a study of T cell repertoires in cytomegalovirus infection. TCRdb redid the calling of the reads with MiXCR, one entry per CDR3 protein. The sample records 750,000 to 950,000 distinct CDR3 sequences, around 29% being singletons. As concerns this clonotype: Its specificity is unknown.

The TCR was taken from a human donor in good health (CMV status not recorded). Some clones in this sample may be carry-over from other donors' samples. The sequences come from cultured CD8+ T cells from PBMCs, collected from culture after CMV antigen stimulation.

This chain's CDR3 is CASKRWGSGMNTEAFF. The CDR3, as DNA: TGTGCATCTAAAAGGTGGGGATCCGGGATGAACACTGAAGCTTTCTTT. The rearrangement joins TRBV19 to TRBJ1-1, with D hard to call. Germline loops: CDR1 LNHDA, CDR2 SQIVND (reference sequence). CDR3 length: 16 amino acids.